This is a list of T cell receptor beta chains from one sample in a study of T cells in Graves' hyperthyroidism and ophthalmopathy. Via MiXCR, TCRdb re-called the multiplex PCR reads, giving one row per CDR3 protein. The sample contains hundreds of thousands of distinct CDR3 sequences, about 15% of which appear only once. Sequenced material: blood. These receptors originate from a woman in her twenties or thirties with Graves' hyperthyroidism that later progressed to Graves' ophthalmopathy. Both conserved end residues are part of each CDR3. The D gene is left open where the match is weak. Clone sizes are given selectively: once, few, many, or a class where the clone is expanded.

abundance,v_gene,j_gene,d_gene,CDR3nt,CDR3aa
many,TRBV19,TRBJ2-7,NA,TGTGCCAGTAGTATCGGGGCCTACGAGCAGTACTTC,CASSIGAYEQYF
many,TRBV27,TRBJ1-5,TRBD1,TGTGCCAGCAGTTTCTCGACAGGGTACGGTCAGCCCCAGCATTTT,CASSFSTGYGQPQHF
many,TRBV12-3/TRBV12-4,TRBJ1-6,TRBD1,TGTGCCAGCAGTGCGAACCAACAGGGGCTGGGTTCACCCCTCCACTTT,CASSANQQGLGSPLHF
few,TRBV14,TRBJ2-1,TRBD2,TGTGCCAGCAGCCACGTTACGGGACTAGCGGCGGGCTACAATGAGCAGTTCTTC,CASSHVTGLAAGYNEQFF
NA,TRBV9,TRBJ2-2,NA,TGTGCCAGCAATCAGGGGGGGACCGGGGAGCTGTTTTTT,CASNQGGTGELFF
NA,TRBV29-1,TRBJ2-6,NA,TGCAGCGTTGAAGATCGGGGCGGGGGCAGCTCTGGGGCCAACGTCCTGACTTTC,CSVEDRGGGSSGANVLTF
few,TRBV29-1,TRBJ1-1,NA,TGCAGCGTTGACCCTATGACACTAGCGGAGACTGAAGCTTTCTTT,CSVDPMTLAETEAFF
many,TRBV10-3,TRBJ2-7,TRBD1,TGTGCCAACTGCCGGGACAGGGACGCCGAGCAGTACTTC,CANCRDRDAEQYF
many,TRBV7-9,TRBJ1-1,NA,TGTGCCAGCAGCTTAGGACGAATCACTGAAGCTTTCTTT,CASSLGRITEAFF
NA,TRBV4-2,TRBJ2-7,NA,TGTGCCAGCAGCCAAGATAGGGACCGACCCTACGAGCAGTACTTC,CASSQDRDRPYEQYF
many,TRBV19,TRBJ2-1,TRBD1,TGTGCCAGTAGCTGGACAGGTTTTGGTGAGCAGTTCTTC,CASSWTGFGEQFF
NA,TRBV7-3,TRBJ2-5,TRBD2,TGTGCCAGCAGCAAGGCGCGGGAGAGTGAGACCCAGTACTTC,CASSKARESETQYF
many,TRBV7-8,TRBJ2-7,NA,TGTGCCAGCAGCTTGGACAGAAGGTTTGTCGACAAGCAGTACTTC,CASSLDRRFVDKQYF
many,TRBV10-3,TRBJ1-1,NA,TGTGCCATCAGTGAGGGAAAGGGATACACTGAAGCTTTCTTT,CAISEGKGYTEAFF
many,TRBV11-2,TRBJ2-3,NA,TGTGCCAGCAGCTTAGCCCTGGGATACACAGATACGCAGTATTTT,CASSLALGYTDTQYF
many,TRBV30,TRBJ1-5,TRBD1,TGTGCCTGGAGCGGGACAGGGGGTCAGCCCCAGCATTTT,CAWSGTGGQPQHF
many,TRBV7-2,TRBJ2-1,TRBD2,TGTGCCAGCAGCTCGTATTCACTAGCGGGAAATGAGCAGTTCTTC,CASSSYSLAGNEQFF
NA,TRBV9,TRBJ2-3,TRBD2,TGTGCCAGCAGCGGGACTAGCGGGACCGGAGATACGCAGTATTTT,CASSGTSGTGDTQYF
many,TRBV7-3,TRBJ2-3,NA,TGTGCCAGCAGCCCGGCTGTAGGTACGCAGTATTTT,CASSPAVGTQYF
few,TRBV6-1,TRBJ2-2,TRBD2,TGTGCCAGCAGTCCCCGGGGGGGGGGCACCGGGGAGCTGTTTTTT,CASSPRGGGTGELFF
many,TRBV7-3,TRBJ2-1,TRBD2,TGTGCCAGCAGCACAGGGACTAGCGGGAGTTGGAATGAGCAGTTCTTC,CASSTGTSGSWNEQFF
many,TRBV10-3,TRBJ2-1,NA,TGTGCCATCAGTGAGTCGGGACTGGCCAACAATGAGCAGTTCTTC,CAISESGLANNEQFF
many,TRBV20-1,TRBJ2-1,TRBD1,TGCAGTGCTTACAATTCAGGGGGCGCTGATGAGCAGTTCTTC,CSAYNSGGADEQFF
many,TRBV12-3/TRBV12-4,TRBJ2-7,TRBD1,TGTGCCAGCAGTGTCGACAGGGGGTTCGAGCAGTACTTC,CASSVDRGFEQYF
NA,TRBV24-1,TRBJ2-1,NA,TGTGCCACCAGTGATTTCAAACTGACCAGCGGGTCTTCCTACAATGAGCAGTTCTTC,CATSDFKLTSGSSYNEQFF
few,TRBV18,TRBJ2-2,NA,TGTGCCAGCCCACAGGACACCGGGGAGCTGTTTTTT,CASPQDTGELFF
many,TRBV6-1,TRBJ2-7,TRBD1,TGTGCCAGCAGTCCACCGGGACAGGGGGCTGCACTATACTCCTACGAGCAGTACTTC,CASSPPGQGAALYSYEQYF
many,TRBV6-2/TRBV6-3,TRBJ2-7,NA,TGTGCCAGCAGTTACTCGATTTTCAGTAGTGGATCCTACGAGCAGTACTTC,CASSYSIFSSGSYEQYF
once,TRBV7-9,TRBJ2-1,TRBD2,TGTGCCAGCATCCCTCAGACTAGCGGGGGGGGGAGGGAGCAGTTCTTC,CASIPQTSGGGREQFF
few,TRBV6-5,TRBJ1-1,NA,TGTGCCAGCAGTTACTCGAACTCCCGCATCATGAACACTGAAGCTTTCTTT,CASSYSNSRIMNTEAFF
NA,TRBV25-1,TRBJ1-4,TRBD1,TGTGCCAGCAGTGGAGGACGAGGACAGGTTAGGGGCCCGGGGGAAAAACTGTTTTTT,CASSGGRGQVRGPGEKLFF
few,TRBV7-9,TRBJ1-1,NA,TGTGCCAGCAGCTTATCAGGTCAGGGAGAAGCTTTCTTT,CASSLSGQGEAFF
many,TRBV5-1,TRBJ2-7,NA,TGCGCCAGCAGCTTGGGATCCGGGACACTACACTACGAGCAGTACTTC,CASSLGSGTLHYEQYF
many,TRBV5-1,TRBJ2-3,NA,TGCGCCAGCAGCTTAGGACCCAGCATAGATACGCAGTATTTT,CASSLGPSIDTQYF
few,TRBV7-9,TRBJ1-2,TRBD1,TGTGCCAGCAGCCCACCGGGACAGGGGGCTCTTGGCTACACCTTC,CASSPPGQGALGYTF
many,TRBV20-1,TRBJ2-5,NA,TGCAGTGCTTTCCCCCTCCGATCCATAGCGGAGACCCAGTACTTC,CSAFPLRSIAETQYF
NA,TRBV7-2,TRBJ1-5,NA,TGTGCCAGCAGCTTAGGGAACAGCGCCAATCAGCCCCAGCATTTT,CASSLGNSANQPQHF
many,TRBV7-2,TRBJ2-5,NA,TGTGCCAGCAGCTTCTTTGGGCCGCAAGAGACCCAGTACTTC,CASSFFGPQETQYF
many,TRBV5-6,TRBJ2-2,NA,TGTGCCAGCAGCTTGACATACAGCCCTACGGTCACCGGGGAGCTGTTTTTT,CASSLTYSPTVTGELFF
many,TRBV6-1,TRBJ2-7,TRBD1,TGTGCCAGCAGACGGACAGGGAGAGCGTCCTACGAGCAGTACTTC,CASRRTGRASYEQYF